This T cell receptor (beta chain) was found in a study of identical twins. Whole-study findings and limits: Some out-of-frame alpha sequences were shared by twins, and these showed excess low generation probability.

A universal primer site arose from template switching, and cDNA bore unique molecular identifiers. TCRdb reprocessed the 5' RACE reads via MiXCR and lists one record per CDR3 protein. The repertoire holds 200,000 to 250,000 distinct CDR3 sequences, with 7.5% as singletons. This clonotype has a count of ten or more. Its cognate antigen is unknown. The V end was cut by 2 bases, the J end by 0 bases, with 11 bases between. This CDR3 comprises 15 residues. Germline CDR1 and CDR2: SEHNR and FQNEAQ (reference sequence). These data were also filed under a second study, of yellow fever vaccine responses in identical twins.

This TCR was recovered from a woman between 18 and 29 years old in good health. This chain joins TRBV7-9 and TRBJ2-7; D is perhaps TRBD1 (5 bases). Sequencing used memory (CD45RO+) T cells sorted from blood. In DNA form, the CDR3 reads TGTGCCAGCAGCTTACGTCGGACACTCTCCTACGAGCAGTACTTC. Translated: CASSLRRTLSYEQYF.